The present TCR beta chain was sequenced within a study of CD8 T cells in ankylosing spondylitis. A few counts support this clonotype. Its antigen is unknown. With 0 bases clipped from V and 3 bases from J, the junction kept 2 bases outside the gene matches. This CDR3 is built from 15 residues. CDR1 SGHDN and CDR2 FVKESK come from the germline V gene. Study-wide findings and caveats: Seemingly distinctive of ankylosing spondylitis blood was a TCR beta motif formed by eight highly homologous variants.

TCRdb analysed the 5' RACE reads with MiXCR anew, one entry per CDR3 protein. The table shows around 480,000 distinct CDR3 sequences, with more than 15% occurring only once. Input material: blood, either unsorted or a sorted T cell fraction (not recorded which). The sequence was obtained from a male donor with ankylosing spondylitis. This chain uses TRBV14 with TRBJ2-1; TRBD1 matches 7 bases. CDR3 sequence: CASSQEQGRYNEQFF. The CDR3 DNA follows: TGTGCCAGCAGCCAAGAACAGGGGCGCTACAATGAGCAGTTCTTC.